The rows below give T cell receptor beta chains drawn from one sample of a study of T cells after yellow fever vaccination. TCRdb ran MiXCR on the 5' RACE reads and lists one entry per CDR3 protein. The table shows some 320,000 distinct CDR3 sequences, with 3.5% to 4.5% occurring only once. The sequencing here drew on PBMCs, taken 15 days after the yellow fever booster vaccination. The receptors derive from a man between 18 and 35 years old who received the YFV17D yellow fever vaccine. CDR3s include the opening cysteine and the closing phenylalanine or tryptophan. Each record gives: J gene, D gene, clone size, V gene, CDR3 DNA, CDR3 protein. D genes are given only for firm matches. Rows give clone size only sometimes, using once, few, many, or a class for an expanded clone.

>TRBJ1-2|-|many|TRBV29-1
TGCAGCGTTGAAACCCAGGGCGGCTTTAACTATGGCTACACCTTC
CSVETQGGFNYGYTF
>TRBJ2-3|-|many|TRBV5-4
TGTGCCAGCAGCCGGGACACGAGCACAGATACGCAGTATTTT
CASSRDTSTDTQYF
>TRBJ2-3|TRBD1|-|TRBV29-1
TGCAGCGCAGGGACAGGGAGTGGGACAGATACGCAGTATTTT
CSAGTGSGTDTQYF
>TRBJ2-2|-|many|TRBV6-1
TGTGCCAGCATCTCAGGCAGCAACACCGGGGAGCTGTTTTTT
CASISGSNTGELFF
>TRBJ2-1|TRBD1|many|TRBV7-9
TGTGCCAGCAGCTTAGTGGTACAGGGGATATACAATGAGCAGTTCTTC
CASSLVVQGIYNEQFF
>TRBJ2-3|-|many|TRBV7-2
TGTGCCAGCAGCCCATGGGGCGGGGGCACAGATACGCAGTATTTT
CASSPWGGGTDTQYF
>TRBJ2-7|-|many|TRBV5-6
TGTGCCAGCAGCTTGTGGGGATACGAGCAGTACTTC
CASSLWGYEQYF
>TRBJ2-1|TRBD2|few|TRBV12-5
TGTGCTAGTGGTACGGGACTAGCTGTCAATGAGCAGTTCTTC
CASGTGLAVNEQFF
>TRBJ2-1|-|few|TRBV5-1
TGCGCCAGCAGCTCCGGACGCCCAGGGGAGCAGTTCTTC
CASSSGRPGEQFF
>TRBJ2-1|-|-|TRBV5-1
TGCGCCAGCAGCTTGGCCGGGCCTCGCTCCTACAATGAGCAGTTCTTC
CASSLAGPRSYNEQFF
>TRBJ2-5|-|-|TRBV6-2/TRBV6-3
TGTGCCAGCAGTTACTCGACGGACCATTCTCAAAGAGATCCACAAGAGACCCAGTACTTC
CASSYSTDHSQRDPQETQYF
>TRBJ1-5|-|many|TRBV20-1
TGCAGTGCCCAAATCCGGGACAGCAATCAGCCCCAGCATTTT
CSAQIRDSNQPQHF
>TRBJ2-3|TRBD1|-|TRBV5-6
TGTGCCAGCACTCCTCGGACAGGGGCAGATACGCAGTATTTT
CASTPRTGADTQYF
>TRBJ2-1|-|-|TRBV20-1
TGCAGTGCTAAGATAGCAGGGTACAATGAGCAGTTCTTC
CSAKIAGYNEQFF
>TRBJ1-5|-|few|TRBV5-1
TGCGCCAGCAGCAACGGACTGTCTGCGGATCAGCCCCAGCATTTT
CASSNGLSADQPQHF
>TRBJ1-3|-|-|TRBV4-2
TGTGCCAGCAGCCAAGGAGCTACAGGGTTTAGCTCTGGAAACACCATATATTTT
CASSQGATGFSSGNTIYF
>TRBJ2-1|TRBD2|-|TRBV11-3
TGTGCCAGCAGCTTGACGTTTAGCGGGGCCCATGAGCAGTTCTTC
CASSLTFSGAHEQFF
>TRBJ2-1|TRBD2|many|TRBV4-3
TGCGCCAGCAGCCAAGATCTGGGGGGGGCCTACAATGAGCAGTTCTTC
CASSQDLGGAYNEQFF
>TRBJ2-5|-|many|TRBV5-1
TGCGCCAGCAGCCCCGACAGGACGGAGACCCAGTACTTC
CASSPDRTETQYF
>TRBJ1-1|TRBD1|few|TRBV30
TGTGCCTGGAGTAGTGGGACAGGGAATACTGAAGCTTTCTTT
CAWSSGTGNTEAFF
>TRBJ1-1|-|many|TRBV5-1
TGCGCCAGCAGCCCGAACCTGGGGGGGAACACTGAAGCTTTCTTT
CASSPNLGGNTEAFF
>TRBJ2-5|-|many|TRBV7-9
TGTGCCAGCAGCGCTAACACTGGAGAGACCCAGTACTTC
CASSANTGETQYF
>TRBJ1-1|TRBD1|many|TRBV5-4
TGTGCCAGCAGTCGGGACAGGGGCACTGAAGCTTTCTTT
CASSRDRGTEAFF
>TRBJ1-2|-|few|TRBV6-1
TGTGCCAGCAGTCCTCGACGGGGGGCAGGCTATGGCTACACCTTC
CASSPRRGAGYGYTF
>TRBJ1-1|TRBD1|many|TRBV20-1
TGCAGTGCTAGAGAGGGGGACAGCTGGGGCACTGAAGCTTTCTTT
CSAREGDSWGTEAFF
>TRBJ1-4|TRBD1|many|TRBV20-1
TGCAGTGCCGTACAGGGGGTGGGTGAAAAACTGTTTTTT
CSAVQGVGEKLFF
>TRBJ2-1|TRBD2|-|TRBV9
TGTGCCAGCAGCGTCTCCGGGACTAGCCTTGGAGAGCAGTTCTTC
CASSVSGTSLGEQFF
>TRBJ1-1|TRBD1|-|TRBV20-1
TGCAGTGCTAGGGGGGACAGGAACACTGAAGCTTTCTTT
CSARGDRNTEAFF
>TRBJ1-5|-|-|TRBV5-1
TGCGCCAGCAGCTTGGGACACACGGGTCAGCCCCAGCATTTT
CASSLGHTGQPQHF
>TRBJ2-1|-|few|TRBV4-1
TGCGCCAGCAGCCGAATTCCCGGGGGTGAGCAGTTCTTC
CASSRIPGGEQFF
>TRBJ2-5|-|many|TRBV20-1
TGCAGTGCCCACCGGGGGCCCACCAAAGAGACCCAGTACTTC
CSAHRGPTKETQYF
>TRBJ1-1|TRBD1|few|TRBV19
TGTGCCAGTAGGGACAGGGGAGGAAACACTGAAGCTTTCTTT
CASRDRGGNTEAFF
>TRBJ2-5|-|-|TRBV18
TGTGCCAGCTCACCACCGCAGGGGGAGACCCAGTACTTC
CASSPPQGETQYF
>TRBJ1-6|-|many|TRBV5-1
TGCGCCAGCAGCGTAAAAGGGGCTTCACCCCTCCACTTT
CASSVKGASPLHF
>TRBJ1-3|-|few|TRBV6-1
TGTGCCAGCAGTGCCGGGACGTCCAGTTCCGGAAACACCATATATTTT
CASSAGTSSSGNTIYF
>TRBJ1-1|TRBD1|few|TRBV5-6
TGTGCCAGCAGCTGGACAGGGGTCGGGTTAGACACTGAAGCTTTCTTT
CASSWTGVGLDTEAFF